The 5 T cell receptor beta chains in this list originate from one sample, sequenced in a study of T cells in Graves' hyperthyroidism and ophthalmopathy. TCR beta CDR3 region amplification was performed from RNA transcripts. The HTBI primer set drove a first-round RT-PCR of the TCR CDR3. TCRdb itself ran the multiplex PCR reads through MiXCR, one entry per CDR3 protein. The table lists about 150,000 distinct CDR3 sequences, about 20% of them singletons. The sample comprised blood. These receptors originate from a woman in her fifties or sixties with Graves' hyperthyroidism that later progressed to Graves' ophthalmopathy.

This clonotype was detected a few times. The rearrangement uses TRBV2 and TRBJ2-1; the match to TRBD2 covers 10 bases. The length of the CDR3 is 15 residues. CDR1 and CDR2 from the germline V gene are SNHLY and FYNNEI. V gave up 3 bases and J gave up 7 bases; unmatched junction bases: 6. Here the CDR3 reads CASSDVLAGVNEQFF. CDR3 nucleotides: TGTGCCAGCAGTGATGTCCTAGCGGGAGTTAATGAGCAGTTCTTC. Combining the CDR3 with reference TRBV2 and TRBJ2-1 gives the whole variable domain EPEVTQTPSHQVTQMGQEVILRCVPISNHLYFYWYRQILGQKVEFLVSFYNNEISEKSEIFDDQFSVERPDGSNFTLKIRSTKLEDSAMYFCASSDVLAGVNEQFFGPGTRLTVL.

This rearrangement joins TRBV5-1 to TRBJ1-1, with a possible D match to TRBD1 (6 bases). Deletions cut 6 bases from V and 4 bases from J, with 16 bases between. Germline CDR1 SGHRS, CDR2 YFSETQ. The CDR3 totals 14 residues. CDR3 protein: CASTVGGTGTEAFF. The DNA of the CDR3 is TGCGCCAGCACCGTAGGGGGGACGGGCACTGAAGCTTTCTTT.

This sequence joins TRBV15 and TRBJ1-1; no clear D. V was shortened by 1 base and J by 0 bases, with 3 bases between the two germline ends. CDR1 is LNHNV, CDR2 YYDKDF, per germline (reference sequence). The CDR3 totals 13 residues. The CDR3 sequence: CATSRGVNTEAFF. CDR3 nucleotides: TGTGCCACCAGCAGAGGAGTGAACACTGAAGCTTTCTTT.

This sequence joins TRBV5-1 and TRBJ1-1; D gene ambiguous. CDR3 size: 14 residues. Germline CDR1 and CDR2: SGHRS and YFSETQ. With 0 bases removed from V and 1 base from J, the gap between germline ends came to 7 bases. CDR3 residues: CASSLGHTNTEAFF. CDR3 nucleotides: TGCGCCAGCAGCTTGGGCCATACGAACACTGAAGCTTTCTTT.

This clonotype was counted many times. The CDR3 region is CASSLEQSGHNEQFF. Written as DNA, the CDR3 is TGTGCCAGCAGCTTAGAACAGAGCGGCCACAATGAGCAGTTCTTC. The J gene is TRBJ2-1, the V gene TRBV13, with D possibly matching TRBD2 (5 bases). This CDR3 comprises 15 residues. Trimming stripped 1 base from V and 5 bases from J, with 12 bases between. Germline CDR1 reads PRHDT; CDR2 reads FYEKMQ (reference sequence). Based on the CDR3 plus reference TRBV13 and TRBJ2-1, the full variable domain is AAGVIQSPRHLIKEKRETATLKCYPIPRHDTVYWYQQGPGQDPQFLISFYEKMQSDKGSIPDRFSAQQFSDYHSELNMSSLELGDSALYFCASSLEQSGHNEQFFGPGTRLTVL.